This T cell receptor beta chain was observed in a study of OX40 agonist ivuxolimab in advanced cancers. The protocol was immunoSEQ multiplex PCR, while the TCRdb copy is restricted to in-frame clones and leaves out a portion. The sample holds 20,000 to 25,000 clones, 87% seen once. Germline trimming cut 0 bases from V and 4 bases from J; bases unmatched to any gene: 6. Germline CDR1 reads SGDLS; CDR2 reads YYNGEE. The CDR3 has 16 amino acids. The starting material was CD4+ or CD8+ T cells sorted from blood, obtained in a trial of the OX40 agonist ivuxolimab. V is TRBV9 and J is TRBJ2-1; 8 bases align to TRBD1. The source is an adult with an advanced solid tumor such as melanoma, head and neck, liver or kidney cancer. The CDR3 reads CASSVAGDRYYNEQFF. The DNA of the CDR3 is TGTGCCAGCAGCGTAGCTGGGGACAGGTATTACAATGAGCAGTTCTTC. Using reference TRBV9 and TRBJ2-1 for the parts outside the CDR3, the full variable domain is DSGVTQTPKHLITATGQRVTLRCSPRSGDLSVYWYQQSLDQGLQFLIQYYNGEERAKGNILERFSAQQFPDLHSELNLSSLELGDSALYFCASSVAGDRYYNEQFFGPGTRLTVL.